These T cell receptor beta chains were read from a single sample in a study of T-cell reconstitution after alpha-beta-depleted transplantation in children. One entry per CDR3 protein, called by TCRdb with MiXCR from the PCR reads. The sample carries some 460,000 distinct CDR3 sequences, 16% recorded once. The starting material was PBMCs, mostly from graft donor cells, obtained 360 days after TCRalphabeta/CD19-depleted stem cell transplant. The receptors stem from a boy younger than two who had a stem cell transplant for Wiskott-Aldrich syndrome, so the T cells may come from the graft donor. Each CDR3 is given without its conserved first and last residue.

V gene	J gene	CDR3 protein
TRBV6-2/TRBV6-3	TRBJ2-1	ASSYSLMGQGVVLNELDEQF
TRBV20-1	TRBJ2-7	SAGAGTIYEQY
TRBV12-5	TRBJ2-1	ASGPRLAGGVSDEQF
TRBV20-1	TRBJ2-7	SALGLADSYEQY
TRBV6-5	TRBJ2-7	ASSYYYPGQGSYEQY
TRBV24-1	TRBJ2-3	ATSDLQSKGDTQY
TRBV7-2	TRBJ2-3	ASSLQLPGDTQC
TRBV7-9	TRBJ2-5	ASSLGWDQETQY
TRBV20-1	TRBJ1-1	SAIERKWV
TRBV12-3/TRBV12-4	TRBJ2-1	ASSMRLYEQF
TRBV11-2	TRBJ2-4	ASSFAPTGLENIQY
TRBV6-1	TRBJ2-4	ASGQILAKNIQY
TRBV7-9	TRBJ2-1	ASSASYSEQF
TRBV11-2	TRBJ2-7	ASSWGALGTYEQY
TRBV25-1	TRBJ2-1	ASSNPGIRNEQF
TRBV27	TRBJ2-2	ASSLTRYRGLTGELF
TRBV20-1	TRBJ2-5	SARGALAGVSQY
TRBV4-1	TRBJ2-1	ASSQVLAGGNNEQF
TRBV7-8	TRBJ2-5	ASSLASPGLRETQY
TRBV29-1	TRBJ2-4	SVEGLAKNIQY
TRBV12-3/TRBV12-4	TRBJ2-7	ASSPGQGLYEQY
TRBV12-3/TRBV12-4	TRBJ2-7	ASRGGQGGSYEQY
TRBV20-1	TRBJ1-1	TPSGGGTGRERNTEAF
TRBV4-3	TRBJ2-5	ASSQGLAGVRVQETQY
TRBV6-2/TRBV6-3	TRBJ1-6	ASSPSSKGSPLH
TRBV25-1	TRBJ2-5	ASSDGGTETQY
TRBV7-2	TRBJ2-5	ASSPTGTQY
TRBV7-2	TRBJ2-7	ASSYQGYGTSYEQY
TRBV20-1	TRBJ2-1	SARKGRYNEQF
TRBV13	TRBJ2-1	ASSSSPRFEQF
TRBV6-5	TRBJ2-5	ASSHQGRQHQETQY
TRBV29-1	TRBJ2-1	SVARDRGYNEQF
TRBV7-9	TRBJ2-3	ASASGGGKDTQY
TRBV24-1	TRBJ2-4	ATSGKGVGKNIQY
TRBV5-4	TRBJ2-5	ASSGRAGGETQY
TRBV7-9	TRBJ2-3	ASSSPLRGQPDTQY
TRBV28	TRBJ2-1	ASSLEQNSYNEQF
TRBV28	TRBJ1-2	ASHRELAYGYT